This T cell receptor beta chain was documented in a study of blood T cell repertoires in COVID-19. Background on the study: Samples representing acute and convalescent COVID-19 were sourced from the United States, Italy and Spain.

V shed 4 bases, J shed 4 bases, and the junction held 12 bases outside the gene matches. CDR3 length: 16 amino acids. Germline V gene data show CDR1 as SGHRS and CDR2 as YFSETQ. TCRdb's table, derived via immunoSEQ multiplex PCR, lists solely in-frame clones and lacks some. The repertoire holds about 370,000 clones, with approximately 91% as singletons. Only a few counts were recorded for this clone. The study recruited people aged about 18 to 95 years across 20 to 30 US areas. Membership in each cohort depended on participant-reported clinical history. Shortly before study entry, within 2 weeks, exposed participants had met a COVID-19 case.

The clonotype originates from a woman aged 35 to 49 who had been exposed to COVID-19. The rearrangement uses TRBV5-1 and TRBJ2-7, with 9 bases matching TRBD1. Specimen: PBMCs or T cells enriched from blood (not recorded which). The CDR3 region is CASSLGGQGSSYEQYF. The CDR3 nucleotides read TGCGCCAGCAGCCTGGGGGGACAGGGTTCTTCGTACGAGCAGTACTTC.